This TCR beta chain came from a study of Ad26.COV2.S vaccination and SARS-CoV-2 variants. General study results and limits: Placebo recipients showed lower spike-specific TCR breadth than vaccinees. The breadth of spike-specific CD8+ and CD4+ T cell responses after vaccination was reportedly substantial.

Of note for this clone: What it binds is not known.

V gave up 3 bases and J gave up 5 bases; unmatched junction bases: 6. Germline V gene lookup returns CDR1 SGHTS and CDR2 YDEGEE. This CDR3 comprises 14 residues. Profiling relied on immunoSEQ multiplex PCR, and the TCRdb table lists in-frame clones only, not all of them. Of about 350,000 clones in the sample, 92% were seen once. The chain joins TRBV5-8 to TRBJ1-2, with TRBD1 matching over 8 bases. The source is a human donor who had recovered from COVID-19. Source: peripheral blood, taken after recovery from COVID-19. The CDR3 bases are TGTGCCAGCAGCTGGACAGGGATCGGGTATGGCTACACCTTC. Its protein is CASSWTGIGYGYTF.